Listed below are T cell receptor beta chains from one sample, sequenced in a study. TCRdb processed the multiplex PCR reads anew with MiXCR; each CDR3 protein has one entry. The sample carries about 970 distinct CDR3 sequences, around 2.6% recorded once. The specimen was Tregs sorted from blood. These receptors were taken from a female donor with breast cancer. Both conserved end residues are trimmed from each CDR3.

j_gene: TRBJ1-2; v_gene: TRBV12-3/TRBV12-4; CDR3aa: ASSLGQAIYGYT
j_gene: TRBJ1-2; v_gene: TRBV12-3/TRBV12-4; CDR3aa: ASSPLHGGNYGYT
j_gene: TRBJ1-2; v_gene: TRBV12-3/TRBV12-4; CDR3aa: ASSSSYGYT
j_gene: TRBJ1-2; v_gene: TRBV12-3/TRBV12-4; CDR3aa: ASSRGLCNYGYT
j_gene: TRBJ1-2; v_gene: TRBV12-3/TRBV12-4; CDR3aa: ASNPGQGWDGYT
j_gene: TRBJ1-2; v_gene: TRBV12-3/TRBV12-4; CDR3aa: ASSLEGYGYT
j_gene: TRBJ1-2; v_gene: TRBV12-3/TRBV12-4; CDR3aa: ASSLIGQGLDGYT
j_gene: TRBJ1-2; v_gene: TRBV12-3/TRBV12-4; CDR3aa: ASSLFSMTQDYGYT
j_gene: TRBJ1-2; v_gene: TRBV12-3/TRBV12-4; CDR3aa: ASSYLRNYGYT
j_gene: TRBJ1-2; v_gene: TRBV12-3/TRBV12-4; CDR3aa: ASTSDRVYGYT
j_gene: TRBJ1-2; v_gene: TRBV12-3/TRBV12-4; CDR3aa: ASTSSYGYT
j_gene: TRBJ1-2; v_gene: TRBV12-3/TRBV12-4; CDR3aa: ASRDLGRNGYT
j_gene: TRBJ1-2; v_gene: TRBV12-3/TRBV12-4; CDR3aa: ASSSKSEAGYT
j_gene: TRBJ1-2; v_gene: TRBV12-5; CDR3aa: ASGPDTGNYGYT
j_gene: TRBJ1-2; v_gene: TRBV12-3/TRBV12-4; CDR3aa: ASSFVGAARGSGYT
j_gene: TRBJ1-2; v_gene: TRBV12-3/TRBV12-4; CDR3aa: ASSLGETYGYT
j_gene: TRBJ1-2; v_gene: TRBV12-3/TRBV12-4; CDR3aa: ASTDGSSGYT
j_gene: TRBJ1-2; v_gene: TRBV12-3/TRBV12-4; CDR3aa: ASSLLNYGYT
j_gene: TRBJ1-2; v_gene: TRBV12-3/TRBV12-4; CDR3aa: ASSPQGNYGYT
j_gene: TRBJ1-2; v_gene: TRBV12-3/TRBV12-4; CDR3aa: ASSPGQGITYGYT
j_gene: TRBJ1-2; v_gene: TRBV12-3/TRBV12-4; CDR3aa: ASSRQDNYGYT
j_gene: TRBJ1-2; v_gene: TRBV12-3/TRBV12-4; CDR3aa: ATDRQGEGGYT
j_gene: TRBJ1-2; v_gene: TRBV12-3/TRBV12-4; CDR3aa: ASSSQRGYT
j_gene: TRBJ1-2; v_gene: TRBV12-3/TRBV12-4; CDR3aa: ASSLSAGSLYGYT
j_gene: TRBJ1-2; v_gene: TRBV12-3/TRBV12-4; CDR3aa: ASSLPVHREPWHGYT
j_gene: TRBJ1-2; v_gene: TRBV12-3/TRBV12-4; CDR3aa: ASSHREDYGYT
j_gene: TRBJ1-2; v_gene: TRBV12-3/TRBV12-4; CDR3aa: ASSPSDTEGYGYT
j_gene: TRBJ1-2; v_gene: TRBV12-3/TRBV12-4; CDR3aa: ASRPGQGLANYGYT
j_gene: TRBJ1-2; v_gene: TRBV12-3/TRBV12-4; CDR3aa: ASSSQGKYGYT
j_gene: TRBJ1-2; v_gene: TRBV12-3/TRBV12-4; CDR3aa: ASRSQGQGILGYT
j_gene: TRBJ1-2; v_gene: TRBV12-3/TRBV12-4; CDR3aa: ASSLELRGYGYT
j_gene: TRBJ1-2; v_gene: TRBV12-3/TRBV12-4; CDR3aa: ASSLHYYGQGANGYT
j_gene: TRBJ1-2; v_gene: TRBV12-3/TRBV12-4; CDR3aa: ASSPQGDGYT
j_gene: TRBJ1-2; v_gene: TRBV12-3/TRBV12-4; CDR3aa: ASSRKQGIRYGYT
j_gene: TRBJ1-2; v_gene: TRBV12-3/TRBV12-4; CDR3aa: ASSLAGRPYGYT
j_gene: TRBJ1-2; v_gene: TRBV12-3/TRBV12-4; CDR3aa: ASTPAWGEESYT
j_gene: TRBJ1-2; v_gene: TRBV12-3/TRBV12-4; CDR3aa: ATEQEGRSY
j_gene: TRBJ1-2; v_gene: TRBV12-3/TRBV12-4; CDR3aa: ASSFGRNYGYT
j_gene: TRBJ1-2; v_gene: TRBV12-3/TRBV12-4; CDR3aa: ASSSPGTGSNYGYT
j_gene: TRBJ1-2; v_gene: TRBV12-3/TRBV12-4; CDR3aa: ASHDTGASRGGYT
j_gene: TRBJ1-2; v_gene: TRBV12-3/TRBV12-4; CDR3aa: ASSFRDLSDYGYT
j_gene: TRBJ1-2; v_gene: TRBV12-3/TRBV12-4; CDR3aa: ASSPRDRVNSGYT
j_gene: TRBJ1-2; v_gene: TRBV12-3/TRBV12-4; CDR3aa: ASSITGLYGYT
j_gene: TRBJ1-2; v_gene: TRBV12-3/TRBV12-4; CDR3aa: ASSSRDIQFAYT
j_gene: TRBJ1-2; v_gene: TRBV12-3/TRBV12-4; CDR3aa: ASSFDLNYGYT
j_gene: TRBJ1-2; v_gene: TRBV12-3/TRBV12-4; CDR3aa: ASSLWGEGYT
j_gene: TRBJ1-2; v_gene: TRBV12-3/TRBV12-4; CDR3aa: ASSNWTYGYT
j_gene: TRBJ1-2; v_gene: TRBV12-3/TRBV12-4; CDR3aa: ASSLPGAEYGYT
j_gene: TRBJ1-2; v_gene: TRBV12-3/TRBV12-4; CDR3aa: ASSLGVYGYT
j_gene: TRBJ1-2; v_gene: TRBV12-3/TRBV12-4; CDR3aa: ASSLAGVGYGYT